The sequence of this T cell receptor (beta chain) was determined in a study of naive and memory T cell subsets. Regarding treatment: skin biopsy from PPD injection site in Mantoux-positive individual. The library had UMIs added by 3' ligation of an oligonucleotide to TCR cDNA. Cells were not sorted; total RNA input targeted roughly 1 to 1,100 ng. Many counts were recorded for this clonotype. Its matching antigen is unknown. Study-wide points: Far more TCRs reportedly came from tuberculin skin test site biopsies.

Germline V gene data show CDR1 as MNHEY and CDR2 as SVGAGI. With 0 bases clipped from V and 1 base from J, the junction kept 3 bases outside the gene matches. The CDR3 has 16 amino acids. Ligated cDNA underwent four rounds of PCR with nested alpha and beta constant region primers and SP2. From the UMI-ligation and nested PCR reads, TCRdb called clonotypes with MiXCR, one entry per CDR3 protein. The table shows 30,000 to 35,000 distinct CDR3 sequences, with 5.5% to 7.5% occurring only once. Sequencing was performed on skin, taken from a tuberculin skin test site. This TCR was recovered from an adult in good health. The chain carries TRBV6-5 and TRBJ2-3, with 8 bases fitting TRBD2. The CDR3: CASSYSAGGGTDTQYF. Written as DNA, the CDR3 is TGTGCCAGCAGTTACTCGGCGGGGGGTGGCACAGATACGCAGTATTTT.